The source of this T cell receptor (beta chain) is a study of shared clonotypes between healthy human individuals. Across the whole study: There were three CD4 naive, three CD4 memory, two CD8 naive and one CD8 memory plates per donor. Overall study findings and caveats: Exclusively blood specimens were collected; tissue repertoires likely differ.

This CDR3 comprises 19 residues. The ends were cut back, 8 bases at V and 2 bases at J, with 31 bases in the middle. CDR1 and CDR2 (germline): MDHEN, SYDVKM. Under the authors' procedure: For the immunoSEQ data, sequences were junction-only without quality scores, so filtering differed. Assay: immunoSEQ multiplex PCR; the TCRdb copy retains only in-frame clones and omits some. D and trimming were read from the DNA, whereas the V and J calls and clone size are those reported in that table. Among hundreds of thousands of clones, 85% to 95% were seen once, and the ten largest hold approximately 0.11%. The naive CD8 fraction comprised CD45RO-negative cells positively selected for CCR7 and excluded terminally differentiated effector memory CD45RA+ cells. Worth noting for this clone: Its antigen is unknown.

The TCR sequence derives from a woman aged 30 to 39 in good health. The source material was naive CD8+ T cells sorted from blood. This chain uses TRBV28 with TRBJ2-7; possibly TRBD2 for D (7 bases). The CDR3 here is CASRRGDWDLSGATYEQYF. CDR3 in DNA: TGTGCCAGCCGAAGGGGGGACTGGGATCTGAGCGGGGCGACCTACGAGCAGTACTTC.